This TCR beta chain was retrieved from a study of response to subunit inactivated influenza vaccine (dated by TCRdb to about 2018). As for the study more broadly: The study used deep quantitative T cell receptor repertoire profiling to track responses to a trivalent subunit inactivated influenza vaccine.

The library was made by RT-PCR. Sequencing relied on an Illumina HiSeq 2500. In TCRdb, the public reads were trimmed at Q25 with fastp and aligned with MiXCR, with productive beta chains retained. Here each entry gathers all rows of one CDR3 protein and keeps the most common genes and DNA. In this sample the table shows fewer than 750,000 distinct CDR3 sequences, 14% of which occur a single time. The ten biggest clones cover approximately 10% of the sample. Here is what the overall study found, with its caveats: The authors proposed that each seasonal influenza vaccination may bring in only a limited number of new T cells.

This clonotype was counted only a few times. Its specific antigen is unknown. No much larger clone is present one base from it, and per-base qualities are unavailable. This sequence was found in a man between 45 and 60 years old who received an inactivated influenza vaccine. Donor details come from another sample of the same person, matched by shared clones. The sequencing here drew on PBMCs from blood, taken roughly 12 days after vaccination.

CDR3 protein: CASSLLPSGRNEQFF. At the DNA level, the sequence is TGTGCCAGCAGCTTATTACCTAGCGGTCGCAATGAGCAGTTCTTC. The V gene is TRBV7-2 and the J gene is TRBJ2-1; 7 bases in the junction line up with TRBD2. The CDR3 holds 15 amino acids from the cysteine to the phenylalanine. Only the CDR3 portion is preserved as DNA: 45 bases, with reading frame beginning at the first base. The germline V gene supplies CDR1 SGHTA and CDR2 FQGNSA. Ends trimmed: V by 2 bases, J by 6 bases; bases unmatched to a gene: 7.